This TCR beta chain emerged from a study of shared clonotypes between healthy human individuals (dated by TCRdb to the early 2020s). With respect to the entire study: A couple of women and a few men aged 18 to 49 years were included in the cohort. For each donor, CD4 naive and CD4 memory were each given three plates, CD8 naive was given two plates, and CD8 memory was given one plate. The study deeply sequenced blood TCR repertoires of about five healthy adults to estimate repertoire size and the extent of clonotype sharing between individuals. Different laboratories and diverse techniques were used to prepare libraries and sequence TCR repertoires, to increase sequencing depth and limit assay-specific biases. Each donor's leukapheresis produced roughly between roughly 0.9 and 8.9 billion PBMCs.

Using the deep immunoSEQ assay, multiplex PCR amplified TCR CDR3 regions from genomic DNA. Extracted genomic DNA from each cell subset was spread evenly across all wells of several immunoSEQ 96-well plates, with each plate serving as a replicate. Each replicate PCR for sorted subsets received around 200 ng genomic DNA, equal to around 32,000 T cell genomes. The purified libraries were quantified using a Qubit 3.0 fluorometer, sized with a Bioanalyzer 2100, and then quantified again using the KAPA Library Quantification kit. Every immunoSEQ 96-well plate was sequenced on a dedicated single-read 150-cycle Illumina NextSeq 550 flow cell. The study's own analysis went as follows. Because only junctional sequences without quality scores were contained in the immunoSEQ output, filtering matching that applied to full-length reads could not be performed. Sequences were annotated with PyIR, a Python wrapper for IgBLAST v1.9, and V/J genes and CDR3 were assigned using IMGT germline references. Reads were filtered out if the reads had weak V/J assignments (E-value above 1e-6), no CDR3, stop codons, out-of-frame junctions, or ambiguous translated residues. V3J clonotypes were defined as sequences sharing an identical inferred V gene, J gene, and CDR3 amino acid sequence. Percentage overlap between repertoires was computed as shared unique clonotypes divided by the size of the smaller repertoire. RTK rarefaction, the Chao1 estimator, and Recon v2.1 estimates of unobserved clonotypes were used to assess repertoire richness. For all TCRbeta clonotypes obtained by the gDNA method from a few donors, generation probabilities were computed with OLGA. Held by TCRdb, this immuneACCESS table contains in-frame sequences only and omits some clones. Under half of the omission traces to an unresolved V gene where checked; the cause of the rest is unknown. That table gives V, J and clone size, and the DNA gave D and trimming. This sample is represented by millions of clones; about 95% of them were singletons. Of the sample, 0.9% to 1.4% falls within the top ten clones.

CD8 naive samples were CD45RO-negative cells positively selected for CCR7, giving a CD45RA+CCR7+ population that excluded TemRA cells. Donors were healthy HIV-negative adults with no recently reported acute infections or vaccinations. Only Caucasian adults living in Nashville, Tennessee, USA were represented among the donors. Blood was obtained by leukapheresis, after which PBMCs were separated by Ficoll-Histopaque density gradient centrifugation and cryopreserved in liquid nitrogen vapor phase. Analytical flow cytometry was used to check the purity and quantity of every magnetically sorted T cell population. Each sorted fraction had its genomic DNA isolated and then quantified by UV absorbance on a Nanodrop 2000c. Overall study outcomes, separate from this receptor: Clonotypes shared by all four sorted-subset donors showed higher generation probabilities than non-shared clonotypes. Sampling was restricted to blood, and TCR repertoires in tissue are likely to differ from TCR repertoires in blood. Pairwise subsampling indicated that sequencing depth was expected to affect the degree of clonotype sharing among donors. Naive subsets generally had larger estimated clonotype richness than memory subsets did. The genetic and exposure-history diversity represented was limited by the small number of donors. Even with the large sequencing depth, rarefaction of the sorted-subset datasets indicated that sequencing was incomplete. Sharing across several donors was observed for about 5% of naive CD4, about 4% of naive CD8, about 2.3% of memory CD4, and around 0.44% of memory CD8 clonotypes.

CDR1 and CDR2, looked up from the germline V gene, are SGDLS and YYNGEE. Germline trimming amounts to 0 bases on V and 5 bases on J, with 9 as the count of junction bases outside the gene matches. Counted from cysteine to phenylalanine, this CDR3 has 18 amino acids. The read is trimmed to its CDR3 DNA, 54 bases read in frame from base 1. About this clone: Its antigen specificity is not known. There are no base qualities to consult, and no much larger clone falls within one base.

The origin of this receptor is a man aged 18 to 30 in good health. The rearrangement joined TRBV9 to TRBJ2-3; 13 middle bases align to TRBD2. Material for sequencing was naive CD8+ T cells sorted from blood. This specimen's cell subset or site label, per the study, means: CD45RA+CCR7+. The DNA reads as follows: TGTGCCAGCAGCGTAGAGGGACTAGCGGGGACTAATAGAGATACGCAGTATTTT. This gives the protein CASSVEGLAGTNRDTQYF.